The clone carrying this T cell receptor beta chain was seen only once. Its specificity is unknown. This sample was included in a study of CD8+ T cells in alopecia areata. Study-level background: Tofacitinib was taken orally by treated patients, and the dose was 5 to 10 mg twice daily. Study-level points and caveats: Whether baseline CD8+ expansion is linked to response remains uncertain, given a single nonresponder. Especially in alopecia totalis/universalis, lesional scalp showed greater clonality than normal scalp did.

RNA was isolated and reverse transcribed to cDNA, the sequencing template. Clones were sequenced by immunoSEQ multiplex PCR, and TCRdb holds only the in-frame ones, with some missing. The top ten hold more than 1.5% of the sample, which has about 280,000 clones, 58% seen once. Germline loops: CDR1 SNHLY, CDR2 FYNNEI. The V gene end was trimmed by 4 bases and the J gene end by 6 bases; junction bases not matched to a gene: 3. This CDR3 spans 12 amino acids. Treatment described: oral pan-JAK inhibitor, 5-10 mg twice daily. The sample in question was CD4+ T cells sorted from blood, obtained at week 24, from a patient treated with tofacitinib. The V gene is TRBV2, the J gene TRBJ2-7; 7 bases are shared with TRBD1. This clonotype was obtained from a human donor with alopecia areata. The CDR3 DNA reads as TGTGCCAGCAGTGCGACAGGGTCCGAGCAGTACTTC. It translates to CASSATGSEQYF.